This T cell receptor (beta chain) was captured in a study of radiotherapy plus CTLA-4 blockade in lung cancer. Overall study: Objective responses were documented in roughly 20% of patients, with disease control in roughly 30%.

Whole-study results and caveats: Reports identified early blood T cell clone dynamics, with interferon-beta, as the best response predictor.

The V end lost 2 bases, the J end lost 7 bases, and 10 bases lay between the germline ends. The CDR3 consists of 13 residues. The V gene's germline CDR1 is SEHNR and CDR2 FQNEAQ (reference sequence). Comment on this clone: Its antigen is undetermined.

Here immunoSEQ multiplex PCR was the method, and the copy in TCRdb shows in-frame clones only, minus some. The table includes approximately 28,000 clones, roughly 79% detected once. The sequence came from a human donor with non-small cell lung cancer that progressed on radiotherapy plus ipilimumab. The genes are TRBV7-9 and TRBJ2-3, with D possibly matching TRBD2 (5 bases). Sequencing used peripheral blood, obtained from a patient treated with radiotherapy plus ipilimumab. CDR3 in DNA: TGTGCCAGCAGCTTATTGAGGGAGAATACGCAGTATTTT. It codes for CASSLLRENTQYF. Looking up the rest from reference TRBV7-9 and TRBJ2-3 gives the full variable domain: DTGVSQNPRHKITKRGQNVTFRCDPISEHNRLYWYRQTLGQGPEFLTYFQNEAQLEKSRLLSDRFSAERPKGSFSTLEIQRTEQGDSAMYLCASSLLRENTQYFGPGTRLTVL.